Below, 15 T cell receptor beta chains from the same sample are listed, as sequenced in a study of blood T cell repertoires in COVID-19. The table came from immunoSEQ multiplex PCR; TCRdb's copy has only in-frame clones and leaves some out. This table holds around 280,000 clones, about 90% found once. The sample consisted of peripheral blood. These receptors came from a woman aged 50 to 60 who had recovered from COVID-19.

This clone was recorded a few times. CDR3 loop: CASSFSGTGVYNEQFF. In DNA, the CDR3 is TGTGCCAGCAGTTTTTCCGGGACAGGGGTATACAATGAGCAGTTCTTC. The chain is built from TRBV5-8 and TRBJ2-1; 10 bases map to TRBD1. V dropped 5 bases and J dropped 4; count of bases not matched to a gene: 9. Germline V gene lookup returns CDR1 SGHTS and CDR2 YDEGEE. The CDR3 contains 16 residues.

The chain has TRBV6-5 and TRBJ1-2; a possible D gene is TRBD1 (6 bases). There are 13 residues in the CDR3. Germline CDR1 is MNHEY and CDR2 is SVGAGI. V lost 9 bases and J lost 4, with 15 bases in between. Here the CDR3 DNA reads TGTGCCAGTGACCAGGGGCTTGTCTATGGCTACACCTTC. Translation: CASDQGLVYGYTF.

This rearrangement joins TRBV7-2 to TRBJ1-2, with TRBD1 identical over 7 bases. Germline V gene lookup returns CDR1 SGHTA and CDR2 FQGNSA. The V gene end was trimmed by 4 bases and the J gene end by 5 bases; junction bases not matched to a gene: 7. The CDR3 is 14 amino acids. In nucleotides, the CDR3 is TGTGCCAGCAGCTCTAGGACAGGATTATATGGCTACACCTTC. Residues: CASSSRTGLYGYTF.

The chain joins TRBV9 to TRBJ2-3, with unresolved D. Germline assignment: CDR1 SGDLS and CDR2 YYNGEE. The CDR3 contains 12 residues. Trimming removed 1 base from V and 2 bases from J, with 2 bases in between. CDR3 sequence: CASSVLTDTQYF. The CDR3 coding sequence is TGTGCCAGCAGCGTACTCACAGATACGCAGTATTTT.

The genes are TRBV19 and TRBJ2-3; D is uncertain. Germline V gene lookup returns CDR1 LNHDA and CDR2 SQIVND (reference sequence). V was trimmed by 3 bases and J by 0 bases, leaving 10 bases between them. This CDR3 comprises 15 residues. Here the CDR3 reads CASSMIAVSTDTQYF. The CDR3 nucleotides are TGTGCCAGTAGTATGATTGCGGTTAGCACAGATACGCAGTATTTT.

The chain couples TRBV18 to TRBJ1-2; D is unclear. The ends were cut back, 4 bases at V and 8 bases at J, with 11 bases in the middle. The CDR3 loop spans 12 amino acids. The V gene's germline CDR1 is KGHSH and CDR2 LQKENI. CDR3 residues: CASSLLGDGYTF. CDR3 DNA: TGTGCCAGCTCACTACTGGGAGACGGCTACACCTTC.

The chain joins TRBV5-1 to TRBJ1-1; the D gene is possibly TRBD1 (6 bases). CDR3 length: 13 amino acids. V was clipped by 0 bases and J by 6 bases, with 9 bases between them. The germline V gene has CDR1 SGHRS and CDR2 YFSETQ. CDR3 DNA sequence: TGCGCCAGCAGCTTGGGGGGGCAAGCTGAAGCTTTCTTT. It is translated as CASSLGGQAEAFF. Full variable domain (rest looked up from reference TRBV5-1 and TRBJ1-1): KAGVTQTPRYLIKTRGQQVTLSCSPISGHRSVSWYQQTPGQGLQFLFEYFSETQRNKGNFPGRFSGRQFSNSRSEMNVSTLELGDSALYLCASSLGGQAEAFFGQGTRLTVV.

DNA for the CDR3: TGTGCCTGGACACAGGGGCCCACTGAAGCTTTCTTT. Its translation: CAWTQGPTEAFF. V gene TRBV30 combines with J gene TRBJ1-1; 7 bases align to TRBD1. The CDR3 extends over 12 amino acids. Unmatched junction bases numbered 3, after V lost 4 bases and J lost 4 bases. Germline assignment: CDR1 GTSNPN and CDR2 SVGIG (reference sequence).

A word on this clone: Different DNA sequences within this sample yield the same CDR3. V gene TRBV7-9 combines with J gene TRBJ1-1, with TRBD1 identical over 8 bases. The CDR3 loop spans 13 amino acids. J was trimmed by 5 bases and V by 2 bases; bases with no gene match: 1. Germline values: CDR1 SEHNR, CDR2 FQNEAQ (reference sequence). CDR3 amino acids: CASSLQGATEAFF. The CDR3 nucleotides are TGTGCCAGCAGCTTACAGGGGGCAACTGAAGCTTTCTTT. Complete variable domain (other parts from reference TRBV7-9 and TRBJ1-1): DTGVSQNPRHKITKRGQNVTFRCDPISEHNRLYWYRQTLGQGPEFLTYFQNEAQLEKSRLLSDRFSAERPKGSFSTLEIQRTEQGDSAMYLCASSLQGATEAFFGQGTRLTVV.

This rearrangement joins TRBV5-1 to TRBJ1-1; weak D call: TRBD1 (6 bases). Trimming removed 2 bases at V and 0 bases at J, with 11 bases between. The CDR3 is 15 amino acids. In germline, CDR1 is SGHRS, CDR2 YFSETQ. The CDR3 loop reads CASSLTGHLNTEAFF. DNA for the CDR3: TGCGCCAGCAGCTTAACGGGACACTTGAACACTGAAGCTTTCTTT. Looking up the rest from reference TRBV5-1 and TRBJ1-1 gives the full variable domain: KAGVTQTPRYLIKTRGQQVTLSCSPISGHRSVSWYQQTPGQGLQFLFEYFSETQRNKGNFPGRFSGRQFSNSRSEMNVSTLELGDSALYLCASSLTGHLNTEAFFGQGTRLTVV.

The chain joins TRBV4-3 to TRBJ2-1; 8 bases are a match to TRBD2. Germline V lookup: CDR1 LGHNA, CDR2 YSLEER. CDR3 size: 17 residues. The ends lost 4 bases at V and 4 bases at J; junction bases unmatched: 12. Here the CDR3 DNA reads TGCGCCAGCAGCCCAACTAGCGGTTCCCCGAGGTACAATGAGCAGTTCTTC. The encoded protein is CASSPTSGSPRYNEQFF.

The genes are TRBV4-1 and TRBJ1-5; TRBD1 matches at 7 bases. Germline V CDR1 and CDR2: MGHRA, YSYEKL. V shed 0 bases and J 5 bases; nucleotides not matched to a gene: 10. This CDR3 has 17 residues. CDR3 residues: CASSQERGQGVDQPQHF. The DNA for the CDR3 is TGCGCCAGCAGCCAAGAGAGAGGGCAGGGGGTGGATCAGCCCCAGCATTTT.

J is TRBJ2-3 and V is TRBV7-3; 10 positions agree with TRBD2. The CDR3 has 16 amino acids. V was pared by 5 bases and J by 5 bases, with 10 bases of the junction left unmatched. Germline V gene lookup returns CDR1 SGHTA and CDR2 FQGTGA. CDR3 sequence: CASSPRAGGLGDTQYF. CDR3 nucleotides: TGTGCCAGCAGCCCGAGAGCGGGGGGGCTGGGAGATACGCAGTATTTT.

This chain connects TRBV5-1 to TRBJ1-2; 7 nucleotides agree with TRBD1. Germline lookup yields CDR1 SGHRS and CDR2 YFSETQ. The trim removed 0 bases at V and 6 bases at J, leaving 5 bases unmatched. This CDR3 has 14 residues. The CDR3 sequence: CASSLDRGRNGYTF. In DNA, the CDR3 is TGCGCCAGCAGCTTGGACAGGGGTCGGAATGGCTACACCTTC.

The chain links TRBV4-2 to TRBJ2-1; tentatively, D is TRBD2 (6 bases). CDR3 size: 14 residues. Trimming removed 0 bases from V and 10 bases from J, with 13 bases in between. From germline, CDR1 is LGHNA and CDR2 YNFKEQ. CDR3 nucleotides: TGTGCCAGCAGCCAAGATCGGGGGTCCCGCGAGCAGTTCTTC. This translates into CASSQDRGSREQFF.